This TCR beta chain is drawn from a study of T cell responses to AZD1222 COVID-19 vaccine. Study findings and constraints: It should be noted that donors were predominantly white British and more often female, and clonal diversity was possibly underestimated.

As regards this clone: Its target is not known.

This table comes from immunoSEQ multiplex PCR, and its TCRdb copy is limited to in-frame clones, with some not included. The data contain about 70,000 clones, about 85% of them seen just once; the ten biggest clones take up roughly 22%. Germline V gene sequence: CDR1 SNHLY, CDR2 FYNNEI. The junction had 3 bases not matched to a gene; V was cut back by 5 bases and J by 3 bases. The length of the CDR3 is 13 residues. The rearrangement joins TRBV2 to TRBJ1-2; 7 bases match TRBD1. The starting material was peripheral blood, obtained on day 0 of AZD1222 vaccination. This TCR was sampled from an adult in good health. CDR3 DNA sequence: TGTGCCAGCAGTCGGGACAGCGACTATGGCTACACCTTC. Amino acid sequence: CASSRDSDYGYTF.